The 25 T cell receptor beta chains presented below share a single source sample, sequenced in a study of CD8 T cells in Susac syndrome. The RNA, about 0.5 to 1 ug, was put through reverse transcription using random hexamers. TCRdb itself ran the immunoSEQ multiplex PCR reads through MiXCR, one entry per CDR3 protein. The table has 140,000 to 150,000 distinct CDR3 sequences, approximately 94% seen once. Sequenced sample: CD4+ T cells from PBMCs. These receptors were taken from a human donor with Susac syndrome.

This chain links TRBV24-1 with TRBJ1-3; no firm D call. Trimming cost V 3 bases and J 8 bases, with 13 bases left between them. Germline V lookup: CDR1 KGHDR, CDR2 SFDVKD. The CDR3 extends over 14 amino acids. CDR3 DNA: TGTGCCACCAGTGATCCTGGGAGGCCTGACACCATATATTTT. Protein product: CATSDPGRPDTIYF.

The V gene is TRBV2, the J gene TRBJ1-2; weak D call: TRBD1 (6 bases). The CDR3 covers 13 residues. V was clipped by 6 bases and J by 6 bases, with 14 bases between them. The V gene's germline CDR1 is SNHLY and CDR2 FYNNEI. CDR3 region: CASRLQGSDGYTF. The CDR3 DNA sequence: TGTGCCAGCAGGCTACAGGGTTCGGATGGCTACACCTTC.

CDR3 DNA: TGTGCCAGCAGCCAAGATCTAGAGATCATCGCAGATACGCAGTATTTT. Protein sequence: CASSQDLEIIADTQYF. The rearrangement links TRBV4-2 to TRBJ2-3; D gene unclear. V lost 0 bases, J lost 4 bases, and 14 bases lay in between. The CDR3 consists of 16 residues. Germline loops: CDR1 LGHNA, CDR2 YNFKEQ.

The gene calls are TRBV9 and TRBJ1-1; a possible D gene is TRBD1 (6 bases). The germline gives CDR1 SGDLS, CDR2 YYNGEE. Trimming cost V 3 bases and J 5 bases, with 14 bases left between them. The CDR3 extends over 14 amino acids. The chain's CDR3 is CASSAFGGPTEAFF. For the CDR3, the DNA is TGTGCCAGCAGCGCCTTCGGGGGGCCTACTGAAGCTTTCTTT. Full variable domain (outside the CDR3, taken from reference TRBV9 and TRBJ1-1): DSGVTQTPKHLITATGQRVTLRCSPRSGDLSVYWYQQSLDQGLQFLIQYYNGEERAKGNILERFSAQQFPDLHSELNLSSLELGDSALYFCASSAFGGPTEAFFGQGTRLTVV.

The chain carries TRBV18 and TRBJ2-1; 13 nucleotides line up with TRBD2. Germline trimming cut 0 bases from V and 14 bases from J; bases unmatched to any gene: 10. Per germline, CDR1 KGHSH and CDR2 LQKENI. The CDR3 runs 16 residues. The CDR3 DNA follows: TGTGCCAGCTCACCACCGGGGACTAGCGGGGCCCCACCGGAGTTCTTC. Protein product: CASSPPGTSGAPPEFF.

A single count supports this clonotype. The chain is built from TRBV28 and TRBJ2-2; maybe TRBD1 (5 bases). The CDR3 has 17 residues. The V and J ends lost 3 bases and 0 bases respectively, with 14 bases between them. Germline V CDR1 and CDR2: MDHEN, SYDVKM. The CDR3 loop reads CASSLTQGPTNTGELFF. DNA of the CDR3: TGTGCCAGCAGTTTGACCCAGGGCCCCACGAACACCGGGGAGCTGTTTTTT.

This clonotype was seen a few times. The gene calls are TRBV28 and TRBJ1-2; no clear D. This CDR3 has 13 residues. Germline V lookup: CDR1 MDHEN, CDR2 SYDVKM. V was clipped by 5 bases and J by 2 bases, with 9 bases between them. CDR3 sequence reads: CASSPTANYGYTF. The CDR3 region has the DNA TGTGCCAGCAGTCCTACAGCGAACTATGGCTACACCTTC.

The V and J genes are TRBV25-1 and TRBJ1-2, with D possibly being TRBD1 (5 bases). Germline CDR1 reads MGHDK; CDR2 reads SYGVNS. The CDR3 loop spans 12 amino acids. Trimming stripped 4 bases from V and 7 bases from J, with 10 bases between. CDR3 nucleotides: TGTGCCAGCAGTGTATCAGGGAGTGGCTACACCTTC. It yields the protein CASSVSGSGYTF.

The chain recombines TRBV20-1 with TRBJ2-1; 8 bases match TRBD2. The V segment lost 3 bases and the J segment 4 bases; nucleotides outside the gene matches: 5. Per germline, CDR1 DFQATT and CDR2 SNEGSKA (reference sequence). The CDR3 has 14 amino acids. CDR3 protein: CSARSLAGYNEQFF. The CDR3 DNA follows: TGCAGTGCTAGGAGTCTAGCGGGTTACAATGAGCAGTTCTTC.

This CDR3 is CASNGLLNEQFF. CDR3 bases: TGTGCCAGCAACGGACTACTCAATGAGCAGTTCTTC. V gene TRBV2 combines with J gene TRBJ2-1; D may be TRBD2 (6 bases). The germline gives CDR1 SNHLY, CDR2 FYNNEI. The V and J ends lost 7 bases and 6 bases respectively, with 10 bases between them. This CDR3 is built from 12 residues.

The V gene is TRBV19, the J gene TRBJ1-2; the D is unclear. Trimming cost V 4 bases and J 3 bases, with 15 bases left between them. Germline V lookup: CDR1 LNHDA, CDR2 SQIVND (reference sequence). The CDR3 is made up of 15 amino acids. This CDR3 is CASSSTPAAYYGYTF. CDR3 coding DNA: TGTGCCAGTAGTAGTACACCAGCCGCCTACTATGGCTACACCTTC.

This clonotype has just one count. The chain couples TRBV19 to TRBJ2-6; 7 bases line up with TRBD1. The trim removed 7 bases at V and 0 bases at J, leaving 9 bases unmatched. Germline V gives CDR1 LNHDA, CDR2 SQIVND (reference sequence). The CDR3 runs to 17 residues. CDR3 residues: CASKGTGVYSGANVLTF. The CDR3, as DNA: TGTGCCAGTAAAGGTACAGGGGTATACTCTGGGGCCAACGTCCTGACTTTC.

This chain uses TRBV24-1 with TRBJ2-1; 13 bases match TRBD2. J was trimmed by 3 bases and V by 4 bases; bases with no gene match: 2. This CDR3 region has 16 residues. Germline assignment: CDR1 KGHDR and CDR2 SFDVKD. CDR3 DNA: TGTGCCACCAGTGACCGGACTAGCGGGAGCTACAATGAGCAGTTCTTC. This codes for CATSDRTSGSYNEQFF.

The rearrangement joins TRBV20-1 to TRBJ2-3; the match to TRBD2 covers 8 bases. The V and J ends lost 3 bases and 2 bases, in that order; junction bases with no gene match: 1. CDR1 is DFQATT, CDR2 SNEGSKA, per germline (reference sequence). CDR3 size: 13 residues. The CDR3 spells CSASSGVTDTQYF. CDR3 DNA sequence: TGCAGTGCTAGTAGCGGGGTCACAGATACGCAGTATTTT.

The chain carries TRBV20-1 and TRBJ2-1; D is undetermined. V lost 4 bases and J 8 bases, leaving 18 bases between the germline ends. Germline values: CDR1 DFQATT, CDR2 SNEGSKA (reference sequence). The CDR3 runs 14 residues. CDR3 DNA: TGCAGTGCTATCGACGCCCCCCCCGTAGATGAGCAGTTCTTC. Its translation is CSAIDAPPVDEQFF.

The rearrangement links TRBV5-1 to TRBJ2-2, with 12 bases aligning to TRBD2. The CDR3 has 16 amino acids. Germline-derived CDR1 and CDR2 are SGHRS and YFSETQ. After removal of 4 bases from V and 6 bases from J, the junction contained 7 bases not matched to a gene. The CDR3 region is CASSPRLAGEPGELFF. Written as DNA, the CDR3 is TGCGCCAGCAGCCCAAGACTAGCGGGAGAGCCCGGGGAGCTGTTTTTT.

The V gene is TRBV11-2, the J gene TRBJ2-4; the match to TRBD1 covers 7 bases. V lost 5 bases to trimming and J lost 13 bases; unmatched junction nucleotides: 5. CDR1 SGHAT and CDR2 FQNNGV come from the germline V gene. The CDR3 has 11 residues. The CDR3 DNA is TGTGCCAGCAGCCAACAGGGGCCACAGTACTTC. It yields the protein CASSQQGPQYF.

The chain couples TRBV7-8 to TRBJ1-1, with unresolved D. Trimming removed 5 bases at V and 0 bases at J, with 10 bases between. From germline, CDR1 is SGHVS and CDR2 FQNEAQ. CDR3 length: 14 amino acids. The CDR3 DNA reads as TGTGCCAGCAGCGGTGGACGGCTGAACACTGAAGCTTTCTTT. It specifies CASSGGRLNTEAFF.

The chain combines TRBV20-1 with TRBJ2-6; maybe TRBD1 (6 bases). The germline CDR1 and CDR2 sequences are DFQATT and SNEGSKA (reference sequence). The V end was cut by 1 base, the J end by 2 bases, with 12 bases between. The CDR3 runs to 16 residues. Here the CDR3 reads CSARAWGQPGANVLTF. The CDR3 DNA follows: TGCAGTGCTAGAGCTTGGGGGCAACCTGGGGCCAACGTCCTGACTTTC.

This chain connects TRBV12-3 or TRBV12-4 to TRBJ1-2; D gene ambiguous. Trimming removed 10 bases at V and 5 bases at J, with 17 bases between. The CDR3 covers 13 residues. Written as DNA, the CDR3 is TGTGCCATTGGCTCCGGGTTGAAGTATGGCTACACCTTC. This encodes CAIGSGLKYGYTF.

This clonotype appeared once. This chain uses TRBV28 with TRBJ2-7, with D possibly being TRBD1 or TRBD2 (5 bases each). Germline loops: CDR1 MDHEN, CDR2 SYDVKM. The CDR3 has 16 amino acids. V was pared by 8 bases and J by 3 bases, with 23 bases between. The CDR3 nucleotides read TGTGCCAGCCTGCCCTCGTCGGTTGGGGGTATCTACGAGCAGTACTTC. It encodes CASLPSSVGGIYEQYF.

The V and J genes are TRBV7-3 and TRBJ2-1, with 7 bases matching TRBD2. CDR1 and CDR2 (germline): SGHTA, FQGTGA. The CDR3 spans 15 residues. With 5 bases clipped from V and 0 bases from J, the junction kept 4 bases outside the gene matches. The CDR3 DNA is TGTGCCAGCAGCCGGCGGGGGAGCTCCTACAATGAGCAGTTCTTC. The encoded protein is CASSRRGSSYNEQFF.

The count of this clonotype is one. For the CDR3, the DNA is TGTGCCAGCGCCCGGGGCGGGGGTACCTACGAGCAGTACTTC. Translated: CASARGGGTYEQYF. The chain uses TRBV28 and TRBJ2-7; 7 nucleotides agree with TRBD2. V was pared by 8 bases and J by 2 bases, with 9 bases of the junction left unmatched. Germline CDR1 and CDR2: MDHEN and SYDVKM. The CDR3 contains 14 residues.

This clonotype was observed a single time. The V gene is TRBV9, the J gene TRBJ2-6; no definite D call. The CDR3 contains 17 residues. V was clipped by 0 bases and J by 0 bases, with 10 bases between them. CDR1 is SGDLS, CDR2 YYNGEE, per germline. The DNA for the CDR3 is TGTGCCAGCAGCGTAGGGGCAGCCAGCTCTGGGGCCAACGTCCTGACTTTC. Translated: CASSVGAASSGANVLTF.

The chain links TRBV7-9 to TRBJ1-6; TRBD1 matches 8 bases. This CDR3 region has 14 residues. Germline CDR1 and CDR2: SEHNR and FQNEAQ (reference sequence). V shed 5 bases and J 8 bases; nucleotides not matched to a gene: 5. Written as DNA, the CDR3 is TGTGCCAGCAGCCCGGACAGGGATTATTCACCCCTCCACTTT. This codes for CASSPDRDYSPLHF.